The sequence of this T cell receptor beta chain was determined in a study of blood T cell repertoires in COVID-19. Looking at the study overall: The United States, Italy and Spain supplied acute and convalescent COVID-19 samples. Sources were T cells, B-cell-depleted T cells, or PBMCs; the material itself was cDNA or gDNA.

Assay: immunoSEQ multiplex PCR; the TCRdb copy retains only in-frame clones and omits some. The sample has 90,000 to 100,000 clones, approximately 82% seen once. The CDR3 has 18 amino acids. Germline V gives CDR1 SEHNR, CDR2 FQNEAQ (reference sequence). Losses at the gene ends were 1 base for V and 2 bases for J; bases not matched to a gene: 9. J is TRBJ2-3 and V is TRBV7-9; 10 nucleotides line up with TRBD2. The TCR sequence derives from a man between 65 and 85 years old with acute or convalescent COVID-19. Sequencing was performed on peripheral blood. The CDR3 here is CASSLVAGSGGLTDTQYF. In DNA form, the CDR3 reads TGTGCCAGCAGCTTAGTCGCGGGTAGCGGGGGGCTCACAGATACGCAGTATTTT.